This T cell receptor beta chain was recorded in a study of T cells in Graves' hyperthyroidism and ophthalmopathy. This clonotype was detected many times. The antigen remains undetermined. Hyperthyroidism, newly diagnosed and lasting under 2 months, affected patients aged 18 to 65. Uncontrolled infections, other autoimmune diseases, pregnancy or lactation led to exclusion of patients. A roughly 10 ml volume of fresh peripheral blood provided the PBMCs. Researchers took RNA transcripts and amplified the TCR beta CDR3 regions from them. HTBI primers were the set used in a first-round RT-PCR of the TCR CDR3. MiXCR, applied by TCRdb to the multiplex PCR reads, yields one record per CDR3 protein. The sample has approximately 700,000 distinct CDR3 sequences, about 16% seen once. Study-wide points: The majority of expanded thyroid clonotypes above 0.001 also appeared in blood.

Sequencing was performed on blood. This clonotype was obtained from a man younger than 30 with Graves' hyperthyroidism.

The CDR3, as DNA: TGTGCCAGCAGTCCTCTAGCGGGAGGTTACTACAATGAGCAGTTCTTC. Its protein is CASSPLAGGYYNEQFF. The chain carries TRBV28 and TRBJ2-1; 11 bases are shared with TRBD2. After removal of 5 bases from V and 3 bases from J, the junction contained 6 bases not matched to a gene. The CDR3 runs 16 residues. Germline CDR1 reads MDHEN; CDR2 reads SYDVKM.